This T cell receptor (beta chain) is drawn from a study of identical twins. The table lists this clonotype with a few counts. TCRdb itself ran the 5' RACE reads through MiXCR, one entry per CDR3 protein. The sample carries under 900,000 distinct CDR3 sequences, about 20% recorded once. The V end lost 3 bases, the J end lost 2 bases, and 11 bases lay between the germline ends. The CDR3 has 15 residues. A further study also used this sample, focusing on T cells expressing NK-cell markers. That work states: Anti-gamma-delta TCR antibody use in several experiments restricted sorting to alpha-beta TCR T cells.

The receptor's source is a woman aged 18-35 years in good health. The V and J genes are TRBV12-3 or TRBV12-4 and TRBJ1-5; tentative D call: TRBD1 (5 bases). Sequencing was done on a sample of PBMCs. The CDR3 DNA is TGTGCCAGCAGTTTTGGGGGTTCGGGCAATCAGCCCCAGCATTTT. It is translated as CASSFGGSGNQPQHF.